The next 29 T cell receptor beta chains were all read from a single sample in a study of shared clonotypes between healthy human individuals. Assay: immunoSEQ multiplex PCR; the TCRdb copy retains only in-frame clones and omits some. The sample lists 2 million to 2.5 million clones, around 95% seen once, with 0.13% in the top ten. Sequencing was done on a sample of naive CD4+ T cells sorted from blood. The subset: CD45RA+ positively selected. These receptors all come from a man aged 18 to 29 in good health.

The V gene is TRBV29-1, the J gene TRBJ1-2; 9 bases line up with TRBD1. The CDR3 runs 13 residues. Germline CDR1 reads SQVTM; CDR2 reads ANQGSEA. The J segment lost 8 bases and the V segment lost 5 bases, leaving 9 bases of the junction unmatched. Here the CDR3 reads CSVRNRGREGYTF. The CDR3 DNA reads as TGCAGCGTTAGGAACAGGGGGCGCGAAGGCTACACCTTC.

The V gene is TRBV28, the J gene TRBJ2-7; possible D gene TRBD1, 5 bases. Deletions cut 3 bases from V and 3 bases from J, with 15 bases between. CDR1 and CDR2 (germline): MDHEN, SYDVKM. This CDR3 has 15 residues. The CDR3 coding sequence is TGTGCCAGCAGTTTTGGTCAGTTAAGGGGCTACGAGCAGTACTTC. The encoded protein is CASSFGQLRGYEQYF.

This chain links TRBV7-9 with TRBJ2-3; 10 bases line up with TRBD2. The germline CDR1 and CDR2 sequences are SEHNR and FQNEAQ (reference sequence). The CDR3 has 15 amino acids. J lost 3 bases, V lost 4 bases, and 4 bases had no gene match. The CDR3, as DNA: TGTGCCAGCAGCTCCACTAGCGGGGAAACAGATACGCAGTATTTT. It is translated as CASSSTSGETDTQYF.

The chain couples TRBV28 to TRBJ1-3; no firm D call. The CDR3 runs 15 residues. Trimming stripped 8 bases from V and 0 bases from J, with 14 bases between. Germline V gene data show CDR1 as MDHEN and CDR2 as SYDVKM. The CDR3 bases are TGTGCCAGCGTAAGCACCCAGGACTCTGGAAACACCATATATTTT. This codes for CASVSTQDSGNTIYF.

This chain joins TRBV5-8 and TRBJ2-7, with TRBD2 identical over 7 bases. CDR1 is SGHTS, CDR2 YDEGEE, per germline. V dropped 2 bases and J dropped 0; count of bases not matched to a gene: 8. This CDR3 comprises 16 residues. The CDR3 coding sequence is TGTGCCAGCAGCTTTTTCGGCGGCGGGAGCTCCTACGAGCAGTACTTC. Amino acid sequence: CASSFFGGGSSYEQYF.

The chain combines TRBV27 with TRBJ1-6, with D perhaps TRBD1 (5 bases). Germline V CDR1 and CDR2: MNHEY, SMNVEV (reference sequence). The length of the CDR3 is 10 residues. V gave up 8 bases and J gave up 14 bases, with 10 bases separating them. The CDR3 here is CASGTHSLHF. CDR3 nucleotides: TGTGCCAGCGGGACTCATTCCCTCCACTTT.

This clone was recorded only once. The chain couples TRBV5-6 to TRBJ1-2; TRBD1 might be the D (5 bases). Germline CDR1 reads SGHDT; CDR2 reads YYEEEE. The CDR3 is 15 amino acids. V was cut by 4 bases and J by 4 bases, with 17 bases left in between. CDR3 DNA sequence: TGTGCCAGCAGCCCAGGGACCCCGGCGGGCTATGGCTACACCTTC. Its protein is CASSPGTPAGYGYTF.

The chain employs TRBV4-1 and TRBJ2-5; 10 bases fit TRBD1. The CDR3 has 20 amino acids. CDR1 is MGHRA and CDR2 is YSYEKL in the germline V gene. V was clipped by 0 bases and J by 2 bases; unmatched bases: 15. As DNA, the CDR3 is TGCGCCAGCAGCCAAGATCGCCCAAACCCGGGACAGGGGACTCAAGAGACCCAGTACTTC. As protein: CASSQDRPNPGQGTQETQYF.

This clone was seen just once. The chain uses TRBV2 and TRBJ2-7; D may be TRBD2 (6 bases). Trimming took off 3 bases at V and 7 bases at J, with 16 bases between the two ends. The CDR3 totals 14 residues. Germline V gene sequence: CDR1 SNHLY, CDR2 FYNNEI. CDR3 nucleotide sequence: TGTGCCAGCAGTGAGCTGGGACTGTCATGGGAGCAGTACTTC. It encodes CASSELGLSWEQYF.

The rearrangement links TRBV5-1 to TRBJ2-5; D is perhaps TRBD1 (6 bases). This CDR3 has 15 amino acids. Between the trimmed V and J ends, which lost 4 bases and 3 bases, there was a span of 16 bases. Germline CDR1 reads SGHRS; CDR2 reads YFSETQ. Here the CDR3 reads CASSPITGPEETQYF. CDR3 in DNA: TGCGCCAGCAGCCCAATAACAGGGCCTGAAGAGACCCAGTACTTC.

The chain uses TRBV30 and TRBJ2-7; D gene uncertain. V was pared by 1 base and J by 9 bases, with 13 bases between. Germline values: CDR1 GTSNPN, CDR2 SVGIG (reference sequence). This CDR3 is built from 12 residues. CDR3 sequence: CAWSGQSKGQYF. DNA of the CDR3: TGTGCCTGGAGTGGGCAGTCCAAGGGGCAGTACTTC. The full variable domain, with the rest looked up from reference TRBV30 and TRBJ2-7, is SQTIHQWPATLVQPVGSPLSLECTVEGTSNPNLYWYRQAAGRGLQLLFYSVGIGQISSEVPQNLSASRPQDRQFILSSKKLLLSDSGFYLCAWSGQSKGQYFGPGTRLTVT.

The genes are TRBV9 and TRBJ1-5; D is uncertain. This CDR3 region has 15 residues. V lost 0 bases, J lost 9 bases, and 16 bases lay in between. Germline CDR1 SGDLS, CDR2 YYNGEE. The CDR3 coding sequence is TGTGCCAGCAGCGTAGATAACAGCCCGGAACTGCCCCAGCATTTT. Translated: CASSVDNSPELPQHF.

The CDR3 region is CSTINPMMGLYGYTF. The CDR3 DNA reads TGCAGCACTATTAACCCCATGATGGGGCTTTATGGCTACACCTTC. J is TRBJ1-2 and V is TRBV29-1, with D possibly being TRBD1 (5 bases). V was clipped by 8 bases and J by 5 bases, with 24 bases between them. The CDR3 covers 15 residues. Germline lookup yields CDR1 SQVTM and CDR2 ANQGSEA.

The chain carries TRBV4-1 and TRBJ2-7, with 10 bases lining up with TRBD2. The CDR3 extends over 16 amino acids. The junction had 5 bases not matched to a gene; V was cut back by 2 bases and J by 1 base. Germline V CDR1 and CDR2: MGHRA, YSYEKL. The CDR3 protein is CASSQMSAGGSYEQYF. DNA of the CDR3: TGCGCCAGCAGCCAAATGTCAGCGGGAGGGTCCTACGAGCAGTACTTC.

The chain has TRBV19 and TRBJ1-2, with no clear D. The V end was cut by 7 bases, the J end by 1 base, with 10 bases between. CDR3 size: 13 residues. Germline loops: CDR1 LNHDA, CDR2 SQIVND (reference sequence). The CDR3 loop is CASTMGINYGYTF. CDR3 in DNA: TGTGCCAGTACCATGGGCATTAACTATGGCTACACCTTC.

The rearrangement uses TRBV27 and TRBJ1-5; 7 nucleotides agree with TRBD1. This CDR3 contains 14 residues. CDR1 is MNHEY, CDR2 SMNVEV, per germline (reference sequence). Trimming removed 5 bases from V and 4 bases from J; junction bases left unmatched: 5. The CDR3 DNA reads as TGTGCCAGCAGTAAGGGACAGATAAATCAGCCCCAGCATTTT. Its translation: CASSKGQINQPQHF.

The chain employs TRBV5-1 and TRBJ2-5, with D perhaps being TRBD1 or TRBD2 (5 bases each). Trimming left V 0 bases short and J 2 bases short, with 17 bases between. From germline, CDR1 is SGHRS and CDR2 YFSETQ. CDR3 length equals 17 residues. CDR3 in DNA: TGCGCCAGCAGCTTGGATTTCACGGGGCCGAATCAAGAGACCCAGTACTTC. Protein: CASSLDFTGPNQETQYF.

The chain couples TRBV30 to TRBJ1-2, with a tentative D call TRBD1 (6 bases). Germline CDR1 GTSNPN, CDR2 SVGIG (reference sequence). This CDR3 is 13 amino acids long. Trimming stripped 1 base from V and 5 bases from J, with 11 bases between. Here the CDR3 DNA reads TGTGCCTGGAGTGAGGGGGGGAGATATGGCTACACCTTC. This translates into CAWSEGGRYGYTF.

In its sample, this clone was seen once. The chain couples TRBV10-1 to TRBJ2-7; 7 bases align to TRBD1. The ends lost 4 bases at V and 1 base at J; junction bases unmatched: 7. CDR1 and CDR2 from the germline V gene are WNHNN and SYGVQD (reference sequence). The CDR3 has 15 residues. As DNA, the CDR3 is TGCGCCAGCAGTGGAAACAGGGGTCCTTCCTACGAGCAGTACTTC. Translating gives CASSGNRGPSYEQYF.

V and J are TRBV7-2 and TRBJ2-5, with D uncertain. In germline, CDR1 is SGHTA, CDR2 FQGNSA. V gave up 2 bases and J gave up 0 bases, with 7 bases separating them. This CDR3 region has 14 residues. The CDR3 sequence: CASSLFNNQETQYF. The CDR3 DNA reads TGTGCCAGCAGCTTATTCAACAACCAAGAGACCCAGTACTTC.

The J gene is TRBJ2-1, the V gene TRBV29-1; TRBD1 might be the D (6 bases). CDR3 length: 12 amino acids. V shed 3 bases and J shed 9 bases, with 12 bases lying between them. Germline CDR1 and CDR2: SQVTM and ANQGSEA. CDR3 nucleotides: TGCAGCGTTGATCAGGGGATAGGTGAGCAGTTCTTC. Protein sequence: CSVDQGIGEQFF.

The V and J genes are TRBV5-1 and TRBJ1-4; TRBD1 agrees at 7 bases. The V gene end was trimmed by 5 bases and the J gene end by 4 bases; junction bases not matched to a gene: 5. There are 14 residues in the CDR3. The germline gives CDR1 SGHRS, CDR2 YFSETQ. The CDR3 DNA sequence: TGCGCCAGCAGTTTTCAGGGGGATAATGAAAAACTGTTTTTT. Encoded protein: CASSFQGDNEKLFF.

The genes are TRBV7-9 and TRBJ1-2, with 12 bases aligning to TRBD1. Germline CDR1 is SEHNR and CDR2 is FQNEAQ (reference sequence). V was pared by 4 bases and J by 7 bases, with 7 bases of the junction left unmatched. CDR3 length equals 15 residues. The DNA of the CDR3 is TGTGCCAGCAGCTCCGGGACAGGGGGCCTCGGTGGCTACACCTTC. Amino acid sequence: CASSSGTGGLGGYTF.

This chain connects TRBV6-6 to TRBJ2-7, with 11 bases matching TRBD2. V gave up 11 bases and J gave up 2 bases; unmatched junction bases: 5. The CDR3 contains 13 residues. The germline gives CDR1 MNHNY, CDR2 SVGAGI (reference sequence). This CDR3 reads CAARLAGTYEQYF. The CDR3, as DNA: TGTGCCGCCCGACTAGCGGGGACCTACGAGCAGTACTTC.

The chain uses TRBV6-6 and TRBJ2-1, with a weak D call TRBD2 (5 bases). Germline lookup yields CDR1 MNHNY and CDR2 SVGAGI (reference sequence). Trimming took 5 bases from V and 13 from J, leaving 9 bases between them. This CDR3 has 10 residues. CDR3 DNA: TGTGCCAGCAGTCAAGCGGTACAGTTCTTC. Its protein product is CASSQAVQFF.

The J gene is TRBJ2-2, the V gene TRBV7-9; 14 bases map to TRBD2. The CDR3 runs 18 residues. The germline gives CDR1 SEHNR, CDR2 FQNEAQ (reference sequence). J was trimmed by 1 base and V by 2 bases; bases with no gene match: 3. The CDR3 reads CASSLSGLAGGNTGELFF. The CDR3, as DNA: TGTGCCAGCAGCTTATCCGGACTAGCGGGGGGGAACACCGGGGAGCTGTTTTTT.

About this clone: This sample includes further DNA sequences coding for the same CDR3. The genes are TRBV30 and TRBJ2-1; D is unclear. Trimming left V 4 bases short and J 0 bases short, with 4 bases between. Germline V gene data show CDR1 as GTSNPN and CDR2 as SVGIG (reference sequence). The CDR3 length is 12 residues. CDR3 region: CAWNPSYNEQFF. CDR3 nucleotides: TGTGCCTGGAACCCCTCCTACAATGAGCAGTTCTTC. The full variable domain, completed using reference TRBV30 and TRBJ2-1, is SQTIHQWPATLVQPVGSPLSLECTVEGTSNPNLYWYRQAAGRGLQLLFYSVGIGQISSEVPQNLSASRPQDRQFILSSKKLLLSDSGFYLCAWNPSYNEQFFGPGTRLTVL.

This chain connects TRBV5-1 to TRBJ2-1, with TRBD2 as a possible D gene (5 bases). Trimming shortened V by 2 bases and J by 15 bases, and 24 bases separated the two germline ends. CDR3 length: 15 residues. Germline CDR1 and CDR2: SGHRS and YFSETQ. The CDR3 DNA reads as TGCGCCAGCAGCTTATCTGCGGGCGCAGGCTTGGGGTGGTTCTTC. This translates into CASSLSAGAGLGWFF.

The count of this clone is one. The J gene is TRBJ2-7, the V gene TRBV5-6; D uncertain. V lost 1 base and J 2 bases, leaving 10 bases between the germline ends. The CDR3 has 14 residues. Looked up from germline, CDR1 is SGHDT and CDR2 is YYEEEE. CDR3 coding DNA: TGTGCCAGCAGCTTGTATACCGTTCCCTACGAGCAGTACTTC. Protein product: CASSLYTVPYEQYF.